The clone carrying this TCR beta chain is a singleton in its sample. The data are from a study of shared clonotypes between healthy human individuals. The CDR3 totals 11 residues. Trimming removed 4 bases from V and 4 bases from J, with 2 bases in between. Germline V lookup: CDR1 MDHEN, CDR2 SYDVKM. The method was immunoSEQ multiplex PCR; TCRdb's version includes in-frame clones alone and lacks a portion of them. The sample lists some 1.5 million clones; around 97% were seen once. The receptor comes from a man between 25 and 39 years old in good health. This chain joins TRBV28 and TRBJ2-1; D remains unclear. Sequencing input: naive CD4+ T cells sorted from blood. As for subset: CD45RA+ positively selected. CDR3: CASSWYNEQFF. CDR3 in DNA: TGTGCCAGCAGTTGGTACAATGAGCAGTTCTTC.